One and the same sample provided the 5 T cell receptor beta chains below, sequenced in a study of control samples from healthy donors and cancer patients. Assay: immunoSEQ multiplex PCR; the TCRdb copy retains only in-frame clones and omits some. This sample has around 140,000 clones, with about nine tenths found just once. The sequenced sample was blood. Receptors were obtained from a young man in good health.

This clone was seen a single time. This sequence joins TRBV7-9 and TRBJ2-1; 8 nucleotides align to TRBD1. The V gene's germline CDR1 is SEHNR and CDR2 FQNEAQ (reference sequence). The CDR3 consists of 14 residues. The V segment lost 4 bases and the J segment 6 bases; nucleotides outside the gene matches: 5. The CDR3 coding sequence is TGTGCCAGCAGCTCGCCCGACAGGGGCAATGAGCAGTTCTTC. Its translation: CASSSPDRGNEQFF.

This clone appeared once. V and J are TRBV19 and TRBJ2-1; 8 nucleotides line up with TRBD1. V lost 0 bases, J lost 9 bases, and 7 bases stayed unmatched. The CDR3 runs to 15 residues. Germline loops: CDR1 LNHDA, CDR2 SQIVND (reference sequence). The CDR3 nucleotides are TGTGCCAGTAGTATAGATCGCAGGGGGCGAGGTGAGCAGTTCTTC. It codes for CASSIDRRGRGEQFF.

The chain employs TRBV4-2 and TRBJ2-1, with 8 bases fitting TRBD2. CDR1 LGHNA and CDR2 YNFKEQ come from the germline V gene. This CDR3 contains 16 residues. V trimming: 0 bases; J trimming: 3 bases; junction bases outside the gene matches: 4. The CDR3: CASSQDPAGDYNEQFF. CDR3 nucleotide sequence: TGTGCCAGCAGCCAAGATCCAGCGGGGGACTACAATGAGCAGTTCTTC.

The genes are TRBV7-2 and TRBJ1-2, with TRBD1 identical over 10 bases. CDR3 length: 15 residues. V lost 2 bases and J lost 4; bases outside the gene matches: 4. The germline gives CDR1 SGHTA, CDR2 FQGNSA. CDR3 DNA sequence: TGTGCCAGCAGCTTAAGGACAGGGGGAAGCTATGGCTACACCTTC. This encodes CASSLRTGGSYGYTF.

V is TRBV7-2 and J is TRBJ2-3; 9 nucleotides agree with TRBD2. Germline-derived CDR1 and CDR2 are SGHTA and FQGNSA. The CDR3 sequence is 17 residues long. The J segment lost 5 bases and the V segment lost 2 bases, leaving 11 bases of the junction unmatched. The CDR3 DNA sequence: TGTGCCAGCAGCTTATATTTTGGTAGCGGGGGAGGAGATACGCAGTATTTT. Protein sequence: CASSLYFGSGGGDTQYF.